Below, 29 T cell receptor beta chains from the same sample are listed, as sequenced in a study of T cells after posttransplantation cyclophosphamide (TCRdb year 2016). Library preparation was by the immunoSEQ multiplex PCR assay. TCRdb mirrors the immuneACCESS table, restricted to in-frame sequences. Some clones are absent from its copies; in checked studies, under half trace to an unresolved V gene, and the reason for the others is unknown. The sample table records 51,000 or so clones; roughly 94% of these occur just once. The leading ten clones occupy about 3.1% of the sample. Sequencing input: PBMCs. The receptors derive from a woman in her 30s in good health and a related stem cell transplant donor.

The chain recombines TRBV7-2 with TRBJ1-1; D call uncertain. CDR1 is SGHTA and CDR2 is FQGNSA in the germline V gene. Trimming shortened V by 4 bases and J by 7 bases, and 13 bases separated the two germline ends. This CDR3 is 13 amino acids long. This CDR3 is CASSSQASFEAFF. CDR3 DNA sequence: TGTGCCAGCAGCTCGCAGGCGTCCTTTGAAGCTTTCTTT.

This clone appeared once. The rearrangement joins TRBV2 to TRBJ1-5; 8 bases map to TRBD1. Germline loops: CDR1 SNHLY, CDR2 FYNNEI. Trimming took 4 bases from V and 6 from J; bases not matched to a gene: 5. The CDR3 has 14 amino acids. This chain's CDR3 is CASSGGGTGQPQHF. Here the CDR3 DNA reads TGTGCCAGCAGTGGGGGAGGGACAGGTCAGCCCCAGCATTTT.

The J gene is TRBJ2-1, the V gene TRBV11-2, with D unclear. V was cut by 0 bases and J by 0 bases, with 6 bases left in between. The CDR3 is 15 residues long. CDR1 is SGHAT and CDR2 is FQNNGV in the germline V gene. The CDR3 reads CASSLDWPSYNEQFF. The CDR3 DNA follows: TGTGCCAGCAGCTTAGATTGGCCCTCCTACAATGAGCAGTTCTTC.

The chain couples TRBV15 to TRBJ2-3; tentatively, D is TRBD1 (6 bases). This CDR3 is built from 13 residues. From germline, CDR1 is LNHNV and CDR2 YYDKDF (reference sequence). Between the trimmed V and J ends, which lost 5 bases and 9 bases, there was a span of 15 bases. The CDR3 DNA reads as TGTGCCACCAGCTGGGACACCAGAGACACGCAGTATTTT. This translates into CATSWDTRDTQYF.

Notes on this clone: One end of the junction varies from germline; a read error may be responsible. The J gene is TRBJ1-5, the V gene TRBV6-1; possible D gene TRBD1, 6 bases. This CDR3 comprises 13 residues. Germline V CDR1 and CDR2: MNHNS, SASEGT. CDR3 amino acids: CAGSQGSNQPQHF. The CDR3 region has the DNA TGTGCCGGCAGCCAGGGGAGCAATCAGCCCCAGCATTTT.

V gene TRBV2 combines with J gene TRBJ2-1; TRBD1 matches at 11 bases. This CDR3 spans 15 amino acids. The germline gives CDR1 SNHLY, CDR2 FYNNEI. After removal of 6 bases from V and 8 bases from J, the junction contained 9 bases not matched to a gene. The CDR3 sequence is CASRVSGTGGYEQFF. Written as DNA, the CDR3 is TGTGCCAGCAGAGTATCCGGGACAGGGGGATATGAGCAGTTCTTC.

The J gene is TRBJ1-6, the V gene TRBV7-9, with 10 bases matching TRBD1. Trimming cost V 5 bases and J 6 bases; bases outside gene matches: 10. CDR3 length equals 17 residues. Germline V gene lookup returns CDR1 SEHNR and CDR2 FQNEAQ (reference sequence). CDR3 DNA sequence: TGTGCCAGCAGCCCGGGGACAGGGGATGGCGGTAATTCACCCCTCCACTTT. This codes for CASSPGTGDGGNSPLHF.

The V and J genes are TRBV5-3 and TRBJ2-3; 7 nucleotides match TRBD1. TRBV5-3 is flagged as an ORF with uncertain function. The ends lost 3 bases at V and 2 bases at J; junction bases unmatched: 6. The CDR3 spans 15 residues. CDR3 in amino acids: CARSYEGAPTDTQYF. In nucleotides, the CDR3 is TGTGCCAGAAGCTATGAGGGGGCCCCCACAGATACGCAGTATTTT.

This clone was observed a handful of times. The CDR3, as DNA: TGCGCCAGCAGCTTGGCAGATAACTATGGCTACACCTTC. As protein: CASSLADNYGYTF. This chain connects TRBV5-1 to TRBJ1-2; D gene uncertain. Trimming shortened V by 0 bases and J by 1 base, and 4 bases separated the two germline ends. The CDR3 covers 13 residues. The germline CDR1 and CDR2 sequences are SGHRS and YFSETQ.

The genes are TRBV28 and TRBJ1-2; D is possibly TRBD1 (6 bases). Germline V gene data show CDR1 as MDHEN and CDR2 as SYDVKM. The CDR3 extends over 15 amino acids. V shed 6 bases and J shed 5 bases, with 19 bases lying between them. The CDR3 region has the DNA TGTGCCAGCAGAGTTTCAGGGAACAGGGTTTATGGCTACACCTTC. Amino acid sequence: CASRVSGNRVYGYTF.

V is TRBV6-1 and J is TRBJ2-5; 7 bases agree with TRBD1. Per germline, CDR1 MNHNS and CDR2 SASEGT. The CDR3 runs to 14 residues. Unmatched junction bases numbered 8, after V lost 5 bases and J lost 5 bases. The CDR3 loop reads CASSRRQGQETQYF. The CDR3, as DNA: TGTGCCAGCAGTCGCAGACAGGGCCAGGAGACCCAGTACTTC.

This CDR3 is CASSLIFGQETQYF. The CDR3 region has the DNA TGTGCCAGCAGCTTGATTTTCGGTCAAGAGACCCAGTACTTC. V gene TRBV5-6 combines with J gene TRBJ2-5; no clear D gene. Trimming cost V 1 base and J 2 bases, with 9 bases left between them. CDR3 size: 14 residues. Germline loops: CDR1 SGHDT, CDR2 YYEEEE.

This chain uses TRBV4-1 with TRBJ1-1; the match to TRBD1 covers 7 bases. With V trimmed by 3 bases and J by 0 bases, 10 bases remained unmatched. The germline CDR1 and CDR2 sequences are MGHRA and YSYEKL. This CDR3 has 17 residues. CDR3 in DNA: TGCGCCAGCAGCCATTCCCCAGGGACAGCGATGAACACTGAAGCTTTCTTT. Its protein is CASSHSPGTAMNTEAFF.

Written as DNA, the CDR3 is TGTGCCAGCAGCTTAGGTGTGGGGGGAGGCACTGAAGCTTTCTTT. Encoded protein: CASSLGVGGGTEAFF. V and J are TRBV7-6 and TRBJ1-1; possibly TRBD1 for D (5 bases). V lost 1 base and J 4 bases, leaving 13 bases between the germline ends. The CDR3 loop spans 15 amino acids. CDR1 is SGHVS and CDR2 is FNYEAQ in the germline V gene.

The chain couples TRBV14 to TRBJ1-1, with D maybe TRBD1 (5 bases). CDR3 length: 11 residues. CDR1 is SGHDN and CDR2 is FVKESK in the germline V gene. The germline V and J ends were trimmed by 3 bases and 7 bases, with 6 bases remaining between them. This CDR3 reads CASSQGLEAFF. CDR3 coding DNA: TGTGCCAGCAGCCAGGGACTTGAAGCTTTCTTT.

The chain recombines TRBV11-2 with TRBJ1-1; weak D call: TRBD1 (6 bases). Germline V lookup: CDR1 SGHAT, CDR2 FQNNGV. V lost 1 base and J lost 6, with 15 bases in between. This CDR3 has 15 amino acids. The CDR3 loop reads CASSLGSRGSAEAFF. CDR3 nucleotides: TGTGCCAGCAGCTTAGGTAGCAGGGGAAGTGCTGAAGCTTTCTTT. Supplemented by reference TRBV11-2 and TRBJ1-1, the full variable domain reads EAGVAQSPRYKIIEKRQSVAFWCNPISGHATLYWYQQILGQGPKLLIQFQNNGVVDDSQLPKDRFSAERLKGVDSTLKIQPAKLEDSAVYLCASSLGSRGSAEAFFGQGTRLTVV.

Many counts were recorded for this clone. This sequence joins TRBV27 and TRBJ1-5; 7 bases agree with TRBD1. Trimming took 8 bases from V and 5 from J; bases not matched to a gene: 6. This CDR3 is 13 amino acids long. Germline lookup yields CDR1 MNHEY and CDR2 SMNVEV (reference sequence). This chain's CDR3 is CASGRGQDQPQHF. The DNA for the CDR3 is TGTGCCAGCGGAAGGGGGCAGGATCAGCCCCAGCATTTT.

The gene calls are TRBV9 and TRBJ2-5, with 11 bases matching TRBD2. CDR1 and CDR2 (germline): SGDLS, YYNGEE. With V trimmed by 0 bases and J by 1 base, 11 bases remained unmatched. The CDR3 sequence is 19 residues long. DNA of the CDR3: TGTGCCAGCAGCGTAGGGGTAGGGCTAGCGGGGGGATCCCAAGAGACCCAGTACTTC. This sequence encodes CASSVGVGLAGGSQETQYF.

V and J are TRBV7-2 and TRBJ2-3; D might be TRBD2 (5 bases). The CDR3 contains 16 residues. Germline-derived CDR1 and CDR2 are SGHTA and FQGNSA. V was clipped by 1 base and J by 0 bases, with 11 bases between them. The CDR3 DNA follows: TGTGCCAGCAGCTTAGATGGGGTAGCGAGCACAGATACGCAGTATTTT. Its translation: CASSLDGVASTDTQYF.

The DNA for the CDR3 is TGTGCCAGCACCCGGGGGGGACACTATGGCTACACCTTC. This codes for CASTRGGHYGYTF. The gene calls are TRBV6-5 and TRBJ1-2; perhaps TRBD1 as D (5 bases). Trimming removed 7 bases at V and 3 bases at J, with 12 bases between. CDR1 and CDR2 from the germline V gene are MNHEY and SVGAGI. This CDR3 has 13 residues.

The rearrangement links TRBV18 to TRBJ1-2; TRBD1 might be the D (6 bases). The CDR3 is made up of 18 amino acids. Germline V gene lookup returns CDR1 KGHSH and CDR2 LQKENI. Trimming removed 2 bases from V and 6 bases from J, with 25 bases in between. The chain's CDR3 is CASSPRAILGQTGNGYTF. The CDR3 DNA follows: TGTGCCAGCTCACCAAGGGCCATCCTCGGACAGACTGGGAATGGCTACACCTTC.

The V gene is TRBV4-1, the J gene TRBJ2-3; 8 bases line up with TRBD2. The junction had 14 bases not matched to a gene; V was cut back by 7 bases and J by 2 bases. The CDR3 contains 17 residues. Germline assignment: CDR1 MGHRA and CDR2 YSYEKL. CDR3 in amino acids: CASTEVPTSEFTDTQYF. CDR3 coding DNA: TGCGCCAGCACTGAAGTCCCGACTAGCGAATTCACAGATACGCAGTATTTT.

V gene TRBV5-1 combines with J gene TRBJ2-1; D perhaps matches TRBD2 (6 bases). The CDR3 extends over 14 amino acids. Trimming took 5 bases from V and 4 from J, leaving 13 bases between them. The germline V gene encodes CDR1 SGHRS and CDR2 YFSETQ. The CDR3 region is CASSRSGVYNEQFF. The CDR3 nucleotides are TGCGCCAGCAGTCGGTCGGGGGTGTACAATGAGCAGTTCTTC.

The J gene is TRBJ1-2, the V gene TRBV5-4, with no clear D. CDR1 and CDR2 from the germline V gene are SGHNT and YYREEE (reference sequence). This CDR3 has 13 amino acids. Trimming took 3 bases from V and 4 from J, leaving 10 bases between them. CDR3 in DNA: TGTGCCAGCAGCTCGGGAGGCTCCTATGGCTACACCTTC. Amino acids: CASSSGGSYGYTF.

The chain carries TRBV7-6 and TRBJ1-3; a possible D gene is TRBD1 (6 bases). The CDR3 covers 16 residues. CDR1 and CDR2 from the germline V gene are SGHVS and FNYEAQ. Deletions cut 5 bases from V and 0 bases from J, with 14 bases between. CDR3 loop: CASSLMGRGSGNTIYF. The CDR3 region has the DNA TGTGCCAGCAGCCTCATGGGCAGGGGCTCTGGAAACACCATATATTTT.

A single count supports this clone. The chain combines TRBV2 with TRBJ1-6; the D gene is possibly TRBD1 (5 bases). The CDR3 has 13 amino acids. The germline V gene has CDR1 SNHLY and CDR2 FYNNEI. Trimming cost V 6 bases and J 9 bases, with 12 bases left between them. CDR3 nucleotide sequence: TGTGCCAGCAGCGATTTAAGGGGTTCACCCCTCCACTTT. The encoded protein is CASSDLRGSPLHF.

The chain combines TRBV15 with TRBJ2-5; a possible D gene is TRBD1 (6 bases). CDR3 length equals 14 residues. Trimming pared 0 bases from V and 7 bases from J, leaving 12 bases between. In germline, CDR1 is LNHNV, CDR2 YYDKDF (reference sequence). Here the CDR3 reads CATSREQGGGTQYF. The CDR3 DNA sequence: TGTGCCACCAGCAGAGAACAGGGCGGAGGGACCCAGTACTTC.

This chain joins TRBV19 and TRBJ2-5, with 12 bases lining up with TRBD2. After removal of 6 bases from V and 1 base from J, the junction contained 3 bases not matched to a gene. Germline CDR1 reads LNHDA; CDR2 reads SQIVND (reference sequence). The CDR3 is 15 amino acids. The CDR3 here is CASRRLAGAQETQYF. CDR3 bases: TGTGCCAGTAGGAGACTAGCGGGGGCCCAAGAGACCCAGTACTTC.

V usage is TRBV2 and J usage is TRBJ1-2, with TRBD1 matching 7 bases. From germline, CDR1 is SNHLY and CDR2 FYNNEI. The V gene end was trimmed by 7 bases and the J gene end by 2 bases; junction bases not matched to a gene: 10. The CDR3 loop spans 15 amino acids. CDR3 nucleotides: TGTGCCAGCAAAAACCGGGACAGCTACAACTATGGCTACACCTTC. This codes for CASKNRDSYNYGYTF.